These T cell receptor beta chains were read from a single sample in a study of blood T cell repertoires in COVID-19. Data came from immunoSEQ multiplex PCR; TCRdb stores just in-frame clones and leaves some out. The sample holds about 340,000 clones, about 87% seen once. Sample: peripheral blood. The source of these receptors is a woman aged 45-65 years with COVID-19, enrolled during active disease. Both conserved end residues are part of each CDR3. D genes are given only for firm matches. Size tells how often a clone was seen (once, few, many) or the class of an expanded clone, and some rows leave it out.

>TRBJ1-3|TRBV4-3|NA|NA
CASSQHTGTGNTIYF
TGCGCCAGCAGCCAACATACCGGGACTGGAAACACCATATATTTT
>TRBJ1-1|TRBV6-6|NA|few
CASSQKKGGTEAFF
TGTGCCAGCAGCCAAAAAAAAGGGGGCACTGAAGCTTTCTTT
>TRBJ2-2|TRBV28|TRBD1|NA
CASSYSTGLNTGELFF
TGTGCCAGCAGTTATTCGACAGGGCTGAACACCGGGGAGCTGTTTTTT
>TRBJ1-2|TRBV18|NA|NA
CASSPGALGYGYTF
TGTGCCAGCTCACCAGGGGCGCTTGGCTATGGCTACACCTTC
>TRBJ2-5|TRBV11-1|NA|NA
CASSPIGAWETQYF
TGTGCCAGCAGCCCGATTGGGGCCTGGGAGACCCAGTACTTC
>TRBJ2-1|TRBV5-5|NA|NA
CASNLGVNEQFF
TGTGCCAGCAACCTAGGGGTCAATGAGCAGTTCTTC
>TRBJ2-7|TRBV5-5|NA|few
CASSFADYEQYF
TGTGCCAGCAGCTTTGCAGACTACGAGCAGTACTTC
>TRBJ2-2|TRBV11-2|TRBD1|NA
CASSQRAGGRGLNTGELFF
TGTGCCAGCAGCCAACGGGCAGGGGGCCGGGGCTTGAACACCGGGGAGCTGTTTTTT
>TRBJ2-5|TRBV6-4|NA|NA
CASSDSNLGSPQKYQETQYF
TGTGCCAGCAGTGACTCGAATTTGGGTTCCCCACAGAAATACCAAGAGACCCAGTACTTC
>TRBJ2-1|TRBV3-1/TRBV3-2|NA|NA
CASSRWSEGRSYNEQFF
TGTGCCAGCAGCCGATGGTCGGAGGGAAGATCCTACAATGAGCAGTTCTTC
>TRBJ2-3|TRBV5-5|NA|NA
CASSLVLDTQYF
TGTGCCAGCAGCTTGGTACTTGATACGCAGTATTTT
>TRBJ2-1|TRBV15|TRBD2|NA
CATARRGVRSYNEQFF
TGTGCCACCGCCCGGCGGGGGGTGAGGTCCTACAATGAGCAGTTCTTC
>TRBJ2-5|TRBV3-1/TRBV3-2|NA|few
CASSLQYQETQYF
TGTGCCAGCAGCCTTCAGTACCAAGAGACCCAGTACTTC
>TRBJ2-1|TRBV18|NA|NA
CASSPSSDSSYNEQFF
TGTGCCAGCTCACCTTCTTCGGACAGCTCCTACAATGAGCAGTTCTTC
>TRBJ2-3|TRBV5-1|NA|NA
CASSSGSTTSTDTQYF
TGCGCCAGCAGTTCAGGGTCAACTACTTCCACAGATACGCAGTATTTT
>TRBJ1-1|TRBV5-1|TRBD1|NA
CASSLRTGLNTEAFF
TGCGCCAGCAGCCTACGGACAGGCCTGAACACTGAAGCTTTCTTT